This is a list of T cell receptor beta chains from one sample in a study of T cells in localized non-small cell lung cancer. Only in-frame clones appear in the TCRdb table, and some are missing; sequencing was by immunoSEQ multiplex PCR. The data contain more than 1,200 clones, over 35% of them singletons. Sequenced here: normal lung tissue next to the tumor, sampled before any cancer treatment. Every receptor here comes from a woman aged 40-69 years with stage I squamous cell lung carcinoma. The CDR3 runs from the conserved cysteine through the conserved F or W. D genes are given only for firm matches. Clone size is not always given. Where it is, it says once, few, many or a class for expanded clones.

j_gene,d_gene,abundance,v_gene,CDR3nt,CDR3aa
TRBJ1-6,NA,NA,TRBV11-3,TGTACCAGCAGCCCACAGGCTAGTAATTCACCCCTCCACTTT,CTSSPQASNSPLHF
TRBJ1-2,NA,few,TRBV6-8,TGTGCCATCTCCCGTCCTAACTATGGCTACACCTTC,CAISRPNYGYTF
TRBJ1-4,NA,NA,TRBV10-2,TGCGCCAGCAGTGGCCAAGGAGGTGAAAAACTGTTTTTT,CASSGQGGEKLFF
TRBJ1-5,NA,few,TRBV11-3,TGTGCCAGCAGTGGGGGACGGACACCGGGGCAGCCCCAGCATTTT,CASSGGRTPGQPQHF
TRBJ1-1,NA,few,TRBV9,TGTGCCAGCAGGTCACATGTCGGGGATATGAACACTGAAGCTTTCTTT,CASRSHVGDMNTEAFF
TRBJ2-2,TRBD2,NA,TRBV25-1,TGTGCCAGCAGTACGGCTGCTCGGGGGGTCACCGGGGAGCTGTTTTTT,CASSTAARGVTGELFF
TRBJ2-4,TRBD1,NA,TRBV6-8,TGTGCCACCGGACAGGGTCTAGCCAAAAACATTCAGTACTTC,CATGQGLAKNIQYF
TRBJ1-2,TRBD1,NA,TRBV2,TGTGCCAGCAGTCGGACAGGGCCTGGGTCGGGCTACACCTTC,CASSRTGPGSGYTF
TRBJ2-7,NA,few,TRBV11-3,TGTGCCAGCAGCCCCGATATGTGGGGGAATCCCGAGCAGTACTTC,CASSPDMWGNPEQYF
TRBJ2-3,TRBD2,NA,TRBV14,TGTGCCAGCAGCAGAGGACTAGCGGGGAGTACAAACACAGATACGCAGTATTTT,CASSRGLAGSTNTDTQYF
TRBJ2-2,NA,NA,TRBV12-5,TGTGCTAGTGCATCAGCCGGGCCCGGGGAGCTGTTTTTT,CASASAGPGELFF
TRBJ1-6,NA,NA,TRBV14,TGTGCCAGCAGCGCGTCGGGTTCACCCCTCCACTTT,CASSASGSPLHF
TRBJ1-2,TRBD1,few,TRBV11-3,TGTGCCAGCAGCCCCACGGACAGGGTAAACTATGGCTACACCTTC,CASSPTDRVNYGYTF
TRBJ2-1,TRBD2,large,TRBV30,TGTGCCTGGAGTTGGGACTACGTTTCCTACAATGAGCAGTTCTTC,CAWSWDYVSYNEQFF
TRBJ2-2,NA,NA,TRBV29-1,TGCAGCGTTGCCCAGGGTACCGGGGAGCTGTTTTTT,CSVAQGTGELFF
TRBJ2-7,NA,few,TRBV9,TGTGCCAGCAGTCCCCGACAGCTCTACGAGCAGTACTTC,CASSPRQLYEQYF
TRBJ2-7,TRBD2,NA,TRBV23-1,TGCGCCAGCAGTCCTCCCCCGTTAGCGGGGGGTCAATACGAGCAGTACTTC,CASSPPPLAGGQYEQYF
TRBJ1-1,NA,few,TRBV9,TGTGCCAGCAGTGCATTGGTGAACACTGAAGCTTTCTTT,CASSALVNTEAFF
TRBJ1-1,TRBD1,NA,TRBV10-2,TGCGCCAGCAGTGAAGGGGGACAGGGGGCATTGGCTGAAGCTTTCTTT,CASSEGGQGALAEAFF
TRBJ2-3,TRBD2,NA,TRBV18,TGTGCCAGCTCACCCACTAGCGGAACTAGCACAGATACGCAGTATTTT,CASSPTSGTSTDTQYF
TRBJ1-1,NA,NA,TRBV5-1,TGCGCCAGCACCCCTCGGGAGGGAGGAACGAACACTGAAGCTTTCTTT,CASTPREGGTNTEAFF
TRBJ2-2,NA,NA,TRBV6-8,TGTGCCAGCAGTTACGTCGAGGGGAACACCGGGGAGCTGTTTTTT,CASSYVEGNTGELFF
TRBJ1-1,TRBD1,medium-sized,TRBV11-3,TGTGCCAGCAGCTCAATCGACAGGGGAGGGGGTAGGACTGAAGCTTTCTTT,CASSSIDRGGGRTEAFF
TRBJ2-7,NA,NA,TRBV19,TGTGCCAGTAGCCGAACAGGGGAGGCCTACGAGCAGTACTTC,CASSRTGEAYEQYF
TRBJ1-1,NA,NA,TRBV9,TGTGCCAGCAGTGGTGGGGGCACGAACACTGAAGCTTTCTTT,CASSGGGTNTEAFF
TRBJ2-2,TRBD2,few,TRBV19,TGTGCCAGTACCCTTAGCGGGGGGGCGGCCGGGGAGCTGTTTTTT,CASTLSGGAAGELFF
TRBJ1-2,TRBD1,NA,TRBV25-1,TGTGCCAGCAGCGGTTTGGGGATTGGGACAGCCTACACCTTC,CASSGLGIGTAYTF
TRBJ2-3,NA,few,TRBV30,TGTGCCTGGAATAAGGGAATGAATAGGGATACGCAGTATTTT,CAWNKGMNRDTQYF
TRBJ2-1,NA,NA,TRBV6-8,TGTGCCAGCAGGACACTCTACAATGAGCAGTTCTTC,CASRTLYNEQFF
TRBJ2-5,NA,NA,TRBV9,TGTGCCAGCAGCCCGACCAAGGCCCAAGAGACCCAGTACTTC,CASSPTKAQETQYF
TRBJ1-5,NA,few,TRBV6-8,TGTGCCAGCAGTTCCCATCGACCTGCGACGGGCAATCAGCCCCAGCATTTT,CASSSHRPATGNQPQHF
TRBJ1-1,NA,NA,TRBV6-8,TGTGCCAGCAGTTACACGGGAGACACTGAAGCTTTCTTT,CASSYTGDTEAFF
TRBJ1-3,NA,large,TRBV18,TGTGCCAGCTCAACCGGGGGGACTGGAAACACCATATATTTT,CASSTGGTGNTIYF
TRBJ1-1,NA,NA,TRBV19,TGTGCCAGTAGTACTTCCGGGACAAGAGGCACTGAAGCTTTCTTT,CASSTSGTRGTEAFF
TRBJ2-5,TRBD1,NA,TRBV18,TGTGCCAGCTCCCTGGACAGGAGCCTTCAAGAGACCCAGTACTTC,CASSLDRSLQETQYF
TRBJ2-7,TRBD2,few,TRBV6-8,TGTGCCAGCAAGACCAGCGGGGTTCAGTACAAGCAGTACTTC,CASKTSGVQYKQYF
TRBJ2-1,NA,NA,TRBV19,TGTGCCAGTAGTTTCAGGACAGTGGGCCCAATAAGCTCCTACAATGAGCAGTTCTTC,CASSFRTVGPISSYNEQFF
TRBJ1-4,NA,NA,TRBV6-8,TGTGCCAGCAGTGCGCGAGCAGGAAGAAATGAAAAACTGTTTTTT,CASSARAGRNEKLFF
TRBJ2-5,TRBD1,large,TRBV11-3,TGTGCCAGCAGCCATGGCAGGACAGGCGTTTCGGAGACCCAGTACTTC,CASSHGRTGVSETQYF
TRBJ1-1,TRBD1,NA,TRBV9,TGTGCCAGCAGTGTGACAGGGAAGAGGGCTTTCTTT,CASSVTGKRAFF
TRBJ1-1,NA,medium-sized,TRBV6-8,TGTGCCAGCAGTTACCAGGGGTGGACTGAAGCTTTCTTT,CASSYQGWTEAFF
TRBJ2-5,NA,NA,TRBV14,TGTGCCAGCAGCCTTAGAAGGAAAGTACTGGAGACCCAGTACTTC,CASSLRRKVLETQYF
TRBJ1-2,TRBD1,few,TRBV6-8,TGTGCCAGCAGTACAGGGGACTATGGCTACACCTTC,CASSTGDYGYTF
TRBJ1-2,NA,NA,TRBV15,TGTGCCACCAGTGAGGTTAACTCTAACTATGGCTACACCTTC,CATSEVNSNYGYTF
TRBJ2-3,NA,NA,TRBV29-1,TGCAGCGTTGAAGTGGGAGGTGTAGATACGCAGTATTTT,CSVEVGGVDTQYF
TRBJ1-1,TRBD1,NA,TRBV19,TGTGCCAGTAGTCTAACCGGGACAGGGAACACTGAAGTTTTCTTT,CASSLTGTGNTEVFF
TRBJ1-1,NA,NA,TRBV18,TGTGCCAGCTCACCGAACCGGGACACCACTGAAGCTTTCTTT,CASSPNRDTTEAFF
TRBJ2-5,NA,few,TRBV6-8,TGTGCCAGCAGTTCAATACAGGGCTTAGAGACCCAGTACTTC,CASSSIQGLETQYF
TRBJ2-2,NA,NA,TRBV29-1,TGCAGCGTTCAAACAGGGATGAACACCGGGGAGCTGTTTTTT,CSVQTGMNTGELFF
TRBJ2-5,TRBD1,NA,TRBV19,TGTGCCAGTATGGGGAGACAGGGTTATTCGGCCCAGTACTTC,CASMGRQGYSAQYF
TRBJ1-3,NA,NA,TRBV11-3,TGTGCCAGCAGCCCGCGCTTGACTGGAAACACCATATATTTT,CASSPRLTGNTIYF
TRBJ2-2,NA,once,TRBV29-1,TGCAGCGTTGAACGGGAGTACGGGGAGCTGTTTTTT,CSVEREYGELFF
TRBJ2-3,TRBD2,NA,TRBV6-8,TGTGCCAGCAGTTACGGCGCGGGGGGCCGTACAGATACGCAGTATTTT,CASSYGAGGRTDTQYF
TRBJ2-3,NA,NA,TRBV6-8,TGTGCCATCACTTTAGAGGGAAGGGCGGATACGCAGTATTTT,CAITLEGRADTQYF
TRBJ2-7,NA,NA,TRBV18,TGTGCCAGCTCTCCCGGACAGCCCCGGGGCTACGAGCAGTACTTC,CASSPGQPRGYEQYF
TRBJ1-4,NA,NA,TRBV6-8,TGTGCCAGCAGTCCTCTAGTAACTAATGAAAAACTGTTTTTT,CASSPLVTNEKLFF
TRBJ2-2,NA,NA,TRBV29-1,TGCAGCGTGGTGGACATGATCACCGGGGAGCTGTTTTTT,CSVVDMITGELFF
TRBJ1-2,TRBD1,NA,TRBV23-1,TGCGCCAGCAGTCAATCTACAGGGGCTAATGGCTACACCTTC,CASSQSTGANGYTF
TRBJ2-7,TRBD2,NA,TRBV18,TGTGCCAGCTCACCACCAGCGGGGGGCCTCGGGGAGCAGTACTTC,CASSPPAGGLGEQYF